This T cell receptor beta chain was captured by sequencing in a study of control samples from healthy donors and cancer patients. Assay used: immunoSEQ multiplex PCR; TCRdb lists only in-frame clones, some missing. The table includes approximately 80,000 clones, 90% to 95% detected once. This CDR3 spans 15 amino acids. Trimming at V came to 5 bases and at J to 6 bases, leaving 10 bases not matched to a gene. Per the germline V gene, CDR1 is MGHRA and CDR2 is YSYEKL. This chain uses TRBV4-1 with TRBJ1-2, with 9 bases aligning to TRBD1. What was sequenced was blood. The sequence came from a man younger than 45 in good health. CDR3 coding DNA: TGCGCCAGCAGCGGAGGACAGGGGAAAAGGGATGGCTACACCTTC. This encodes CASSGGQGKRDGYTF.